This paragraph reports one T cell receptor beta chain. Its cognate antigen is unknown. CDR1 is SGDLS and CDR2 is YYNGEE in the germline V gene. The ends were cut back, 4 bases at V and 3 bases at J, with 7 bases in the middle. CDR3 size: 12 residues. Reverse transcribing all isolated RNA meant expressed TCRB transcripts were sequenced. Clones were read by immunoSEQ multiplex PCR, and TCRdb kept only the in-frame ones, dropping some. This table has fewer than 300,000 clones, 20% appearing once. This record belongs to a study of beta chain features in type 1 diabetes. For the study at large: Sorted cells from all samples, numbering about 99,000,000, were examined.

Study-wide results and limits: Researchers report that Type 1 diabetes patients had moderately but significantly shorter TCRB CDR3s across all four CD4+ subsets. Type 1 diabetes patients had fewer VDJ junction insertions and more deletions. Resolution of whether HLA type affects TCRB rearrangement was not achieved here.

Each population that was sorted was more than 98% pure. This chain uses TRBV9 with TRBJ1-1; perhaps TRBD1 as D (5 bases). This sequence originates from a woman aged 40 to 50 with type 1 diabetes. Input material: naive CD4+ T cells from blood. The CDR3 sequence is CASSQGYTEAFF. The CDR3 coding sequence is TGTGCCAGCAGCCAGGGTTACACTGAAGCTTTCTTT. The variable domain in full, with the rest retrieved from reference TRBV9 and TRBJ1-1, is DSGVTQTPKHLITATGQRVTLRCSPRSGDLSVYWYQQSLDQGLQFLIQYYNGEERAKGNILERFSAQQFPDLHSELNLSSLELGDSALYFCASSQGYTEAFFGQGTRLTVV.